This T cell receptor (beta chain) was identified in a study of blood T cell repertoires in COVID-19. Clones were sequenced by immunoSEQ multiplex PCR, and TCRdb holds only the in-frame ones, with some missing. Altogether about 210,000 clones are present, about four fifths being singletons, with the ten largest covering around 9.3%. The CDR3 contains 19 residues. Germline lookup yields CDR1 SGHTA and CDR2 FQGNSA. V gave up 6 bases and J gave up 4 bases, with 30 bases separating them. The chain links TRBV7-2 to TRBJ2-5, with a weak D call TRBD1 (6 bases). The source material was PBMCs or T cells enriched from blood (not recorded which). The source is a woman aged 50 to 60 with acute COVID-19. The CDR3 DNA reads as TGTGCCAGCAGTTTACAGGGATTGAAAGGCTCCGGTTCCCGAGAGACCCAGTACTTC. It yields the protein CASSLQGLKGSGSRETQYF.